These T cell receptor beta chains were read from a single sample in a study of blood T cell repertoires in COVID-19. The protocol was immunoSEQ multiplex PCR, while the TCRdb copy is restricted to in-frame clones and leaves out a portion. The sample gives about 380,000 clones, roughly 80% of which show up once; roughly 1.1% is in the top ten. Material for sequencing was peripheral blood. Receptors were obtained from a human donor with acute or convalescent COVID-19. The donor label of this sample is uncertain. CDR3s include the opening cysteine and the closing phenylalanine or tryptophan. The order of the fields is J gene, V gene, D gene, clone size, CDR3 DNA, CDR3 protein. The D gene is left open where the match is weak. Size values are once, few and many counts, or a class for expanded clones, and some rows have none.

TRBJ1-2 | TRBV6-5 | - | - | TGTGCCAGCAGAGGGGGGGGCTATGGCTACACCTTC | CASRGGGYGYTF
TRBJ1-1 | TRBV30 | - | - | TGTGCCTGGATCTTACCTACAGAGAACACTGAAGCTTTCTTT | CAWILPTENTEAFF
TRBJ1-4 | TRBV5-5 | - | - | TGTGCCAGCAGCTTACAGAATGAAAAACTGTTTTTT | CASSLQNEKLFF
TRBJ2-7 | TRBV30 | - | - | TGTGCCTGGAGCCTTGGGGCGGGGGAGCAGTACTTC | CAWSLGAGEQYF
TRBJ1-5 | TRBV9 | - | - | TGTGCCAGCAGCGTAGGGCCAGTTAATCAGCCCCAGCATTTT | CASSVGPVNQPQHF
TRBJ2-1 | TRBV12-3/TRBV12-4 | - | - | TGTGCCAGCAGTTTGAGGAATGAGCAGTTCTTC | CASSLRNEQFF
TRBJ1-1 | TRBV4-1 | TRBD1 | - | TGCGCCAGCAGGGGGGGGCGGGACAGGAGAAACACTGAAGCTTTCTTT | CASRGGRDRRNTEAFF
TRBJ2-3 | TRBV27 | - | - | TGTGCCAGTTCTTCCTACGTCCCCGGTAGCACAGATACGCAGTATTTT | CASSSYVPGSTDTQYF
TRBJ2-2 | TRBV18 | TRBD2 | - | TGTGCCAGCCCCAGCGGGAGTAAGAACACCGGGGAGCTGTTTTTT | CASPSGSKNTGELFF
TRBJ1-1 | TRBV19 | - | - | TGTGCCAGTAGTAGGCCGGGGTACACTGAAGCTTTCTTT | CASSRPGYTEAFF
TRBJ2-3 | TRBV2 | - | - | TGTGCCAGCAGTGCCCAAGGACAATCCACAGATACGCAGTATTTT | CASSAQGQSTDTQYF
TRBJ2-2 | TRBV3-1/TRBV3-2 | TRBD1 | - | TGTGCCAGCAGCCCCCGGGACAGGGGTTCCGGGGAGCTGTTTTTT | CASSPRDRGSGELFF
TRBJ1-6 | TRBV11-2 | - | once | TGTGCCAGCAGCTCTCGGACGGGCGGGGCTTATAATTCACCCCTCCACTTT | CASSSRTGGAYNSPLHF
TRBJ2-7 | TRBV6-7 | TRBD1 | few | TGTGCCAGCAGTTACGGGACAGGGGTATCCTACGAGCAGTACTTC | CASSYGTGVSYEQYF
TRBJ1-4 | TRBV4-1 | TRBD1 | many | TGCGCCAGCAGCAACCTCCCCGGACAGGGTGGACGAAAACTGTTTTTT | CASSNLPGQGGRKLFF
TRBJ2-1 | TRBV2 | TRBD2 | - | TGTGCCAGCAGTGCTCGACTAGCGGGAGTCAATGAGCAGTTCTTC | CASSARLAGVNEQFF
TRBJ1-2 | TRBV27 | - | - | TGTGCCAGCAGCAACGGAGACAGAGTCCCTTGGGGCTATGGCTACACCTTC | CASSNGDRVPWGYGYTF
TRBJ2-7 | TRBV28 | - | - | TGTGCCAGCAGTTTATCACTAGGTGTGAAGCAGTACTTC | CASSLSLGVKQYF
TRBJ2-1 | TRBV5-1 | TRBD1 | - | TGCGCCAGCAGCCGGGGACAGGGACAAAGCTACAATGAGCAGTTCTTC | CASSRGQGQSYNEQFF
TRBJ1-2 | TRBV1 | - | - | TGCACCAGCGAGTCCCATGGCGAGGGGAGGGGTGGCGGCTACACCTTC | CTSESHGEGRGGGYTF
TRBJ1-1 | TRBV18 | TRBD1 | few | TGTGCCAGCTCACTAACCGGGACAGAGAACACTGAAGCTTTCTTT | CASSLTGTENTEAFF
TRBJ2-7 | TRBV2 | TRBD1 | - | TGTGCCAGCAGTGATATTAGGACAGGGGGCACCTACGAGCAGTACTTC | CASSDIRTGGTYEQYF
TRBJ1-2 | TRBV4-1 | - | once | TGCGCCAGCAGCCAAGACCGGGAGTCCCAAAAGAATTACTATGGCTACACCTTC | CASSQDRESQKNYYGYTF
TRBJ2-3 | TRBV5-1 | TRBD2 | - | TGCGCCAGCAGCAAACTAGCGGGGTCCACTAGCACAGATACGCAGTATTTT | CASSKLAGSTSTDTQYF
TRBJ2-5 | TRBV4-1 | TRBD2 | - | TGCGCCAGCAGCCGAAGAAGGGGAACTAGCGGGGGGGTACAAGAGACCCAGTACTTC | CASSRRRGTSGGVQETQYF
TRBJ2-7 | TRBV5-1 | - | - | TGCGCCAGCAGCTTGGTGCGGGCTCTTTCCTACGAGCAGTACTTC | CASSLVRALSYEQYF
TRBJ1-2 | TRBV6-5 | - | - | TGTGCGTCAGATGGTGCAGGACGGACTTTTGATGGCTACACCTTC | CASDGAGRTFDGYTF
TRBJ2-1 | TRBV10-2 | - | - | TGCGCCAGCAGTGGTATTTCTAGGAGAGGGAATGAGCAGTTCTTC | CASSGISRRGNEQFF
TRBJ2-1 | TRBV3-1/TRBV3-2 | TRBD1 | - | TGTGCCAGCAGCATCCGGGACAGGGTTAAGGTTACCTACAATGAGCAGTTCTTC | CASSIRDRVKVTYNEQFF
TRBJ1-1 | TRBV3-1/TRBV3-2 | - | - | TGTGCCAGCAGCCACGATGAGAGGGCTGAAGCTTTCTTT | CASSHDERAEAFF
TRBJ1-2 | TRBV6-1 | - | - | TGTGCCAGCAGTGAAAGGCAGGGCGACTATGGCTACACCTTC | CASSERQGDYGYTF
TRBJ1-2 | TRBV20-1 | - | few | TGCAGTGCTCCGGACATCCCTGGCTACACCTTC | CSAPDIPGYTF
TRBJ2-1 | TRBV27 | - | once | TGTGCCAGCGGAGAAGTCAATGAGCAGTTCTTC | CASGEVNEQFF
TRBJ1-1 | TRBV15 | - | - | TGTGCCACCAGCACGTACGAGAGGAACACTGAAGCTTTCTTT | CATSTYERNTEAFF
TRBJ2-5 | TRBV7-9 | TRBD2 | once | TGTGCCAGCAGCCTCGGCACTAGCGGGGGACATCTAGGGACCCAGTACTTC | CASSLGTSGGHLGTQYF
TRBJ2-7 | TRBV7-2 | - | few | TGTGCCAGCAGCAAGTACACCTCCTACGAGCAGTACTTC | CASSKYTSYEQYF
TRBJ1-1 | TRBV5-6 | TRBD1 | - | TGTGCCAGCAGCTGGGGACAGGGGACCACTGAAGCTTTCTTT | CASSWGQGTTEAFF
TRBJ2-1 | TRBV12-5 | - | - | TGTGCTAGCCGCCCCTCAAAAGCGAGAACTTCCTACAATGAGCAGTTCTTC | CASRPSKARTSYNEQFF
TRBJ1-1 | TRBV14 | TRBD1 | - | TGTGCCAGCAGCCGTGGACAGGACACTGAAGCTTTCTTT | CASSRGQDTEAFF
TRBJ1-1 | TRBV10-2 | TRBD1 | once | TGCGCCAGCAGTGACAGGGGGCAAAGGAACACTGAAGCTTTCTTT | CASSDRGQRNTEAFF
TRBJ2-7 | TRBV6-5 | TRBD2 | - | TGTGCCAGCAGTTGGACTAGCGGTACCCACGAGCAGTACTTC | CASSWTSGTHEQYF
TRBJ2-2 | TRBV6-5 | - | - | TGTGCCAGCAGCCGCGGGACGGTGAACACCGGGGAGCTGTTTTTT | CASSRGTVNTGELFF
TRBJ2-3 | TRBV6-5 | TRBD1 | - | TGTGCCAGCAGTTATTGGGGGACAGCCAGGGATACGCAGTATTTT | CASSYWGTARDTQYF
TRBJ1-2 | TRBV7-9 | - | - | TGTGCCAGCAGCCCTAGGAGCCCTAACTATGGCTACACCTTC | CASSPRSPNYGYTF
TRBJ2-1 | TRBV18 | TRBD1 | - | TGTGCCAGCTCACCATTTACGTGGGGGACAGCCAGCAATGAGCAGTTCTTC | CASSPFTWGTASNEQFF
TRBJ2-1 | TRBV18 | - | few | TGTGCCAGCTCACATAGCAGGGGATTTGGCAATGAGCAGTTCTTC | CASSHSRGFGNEQFF
TRBJ2-7 | TRBV19 | - | - | TGTGCCAGTAGTATCGGCGGGAACGAGCAGTACTTC | CASSIGGNEQYF
TRBJ1-2 | TRBV14 | - | - | TGTGCCAGCAGCCAAGAAGGGGCAGGGCCCTATGGCTACACCTTC | CASSQEGAGPYGYTF
TRBJ1-5 | TRBV5-6 | TRBD1 | - | TGTGCCAGCAGCTCAGGACAGGGTAGGGGTCAGCCCCAGCATTTT | CASSSGQGRGQPQHF
TRBJ1-1 | TRBV29-1 | TRBD1 | - | TGCAGCGTTGCCAGGGGGCCGAACACTGAAGCTTTCTTT | CSVARGPNTEAFF